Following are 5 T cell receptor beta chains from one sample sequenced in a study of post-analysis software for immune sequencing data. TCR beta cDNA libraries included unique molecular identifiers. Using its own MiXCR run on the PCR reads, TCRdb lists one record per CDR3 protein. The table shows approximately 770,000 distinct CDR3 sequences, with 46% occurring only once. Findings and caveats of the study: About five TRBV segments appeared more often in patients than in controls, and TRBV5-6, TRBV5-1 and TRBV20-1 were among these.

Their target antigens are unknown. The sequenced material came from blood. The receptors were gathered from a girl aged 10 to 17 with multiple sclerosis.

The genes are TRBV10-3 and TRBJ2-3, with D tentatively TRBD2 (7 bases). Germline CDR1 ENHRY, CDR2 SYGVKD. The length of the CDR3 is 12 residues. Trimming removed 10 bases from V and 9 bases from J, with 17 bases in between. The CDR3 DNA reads TGTGCCACTGGGGGGGCCCCCATAACGCAGTATTTT. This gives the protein CATGGAPITQYF.

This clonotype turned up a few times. The CDR3 sequence: CSVVLAEGRTQYF. The CDR3, as DNA: TGCAGCGTTGTTCTAGCCGAAGGTCGGACCCAGTACTTC. V usage is TRBV29-1 and J usage is TRBJ2-5; a weak D match, TRBD2 (5 bases). The V and J ends lost 4 bases and 7 bases respectively, with 16 bases between them. The CDR3 length is 13 residues. Germline V gene sequence: CDR1 SQVTM, CDR2 ANQGSEA.

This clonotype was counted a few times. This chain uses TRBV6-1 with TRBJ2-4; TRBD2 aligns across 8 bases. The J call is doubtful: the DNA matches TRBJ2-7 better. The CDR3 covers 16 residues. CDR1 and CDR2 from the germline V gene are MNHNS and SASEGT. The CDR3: CASSAIGTRIWYEQYF. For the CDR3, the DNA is TGTGCCAGCAGTGCAATTGGGACTAGAATTTGGTACGAGCAGTACTTC.

The CDR3 region has the DNA TGTGCCAGCAGCCCACCTACAGGGGCCTACTATGGCTACACCTTC. Protein product: CASSPPTGAYYGYTF. The rearrangement links TRBV7-2 to TRBJ1-2; 7 bases map to TRBD1. The CDR3 is 15 residues long. Trimming took 5 bases from V and 3 from J; bases not matched to a gene: 9. CDR1 and CDR2 from the germline V gene are SGHTA and FQGNSA.

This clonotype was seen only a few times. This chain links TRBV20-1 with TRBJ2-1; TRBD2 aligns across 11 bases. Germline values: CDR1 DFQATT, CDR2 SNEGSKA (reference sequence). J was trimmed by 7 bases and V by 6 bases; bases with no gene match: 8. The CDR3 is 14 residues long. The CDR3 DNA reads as TGCAGTGCGGTTAGCGGGAGGGCTGGGAATGAGCAGTTCTTC. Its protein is CSAVSGRAGNEQFF.